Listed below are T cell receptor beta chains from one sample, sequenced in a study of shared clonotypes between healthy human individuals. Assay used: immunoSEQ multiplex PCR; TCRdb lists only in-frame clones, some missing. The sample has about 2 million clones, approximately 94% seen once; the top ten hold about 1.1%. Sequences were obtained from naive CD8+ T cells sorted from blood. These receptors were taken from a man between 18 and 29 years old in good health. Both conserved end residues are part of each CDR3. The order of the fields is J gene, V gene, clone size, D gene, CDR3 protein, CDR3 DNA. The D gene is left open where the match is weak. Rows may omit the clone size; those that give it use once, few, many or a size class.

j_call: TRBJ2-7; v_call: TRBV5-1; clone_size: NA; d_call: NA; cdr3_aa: CASSLVRSGEQYF; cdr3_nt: TGCGCCAGCAGCTTGGTACGGTCCGGGGAGCAGTACTTC
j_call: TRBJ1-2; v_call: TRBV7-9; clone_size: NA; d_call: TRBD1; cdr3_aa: CASSLTGGAYGYTF; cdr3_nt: TGTGCCAGCAGCCTGACAGGGGGAGCCTATGGCTACACCTTC
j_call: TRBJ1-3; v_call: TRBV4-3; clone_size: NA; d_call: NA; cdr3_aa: CASSQEFGVGHTIYF; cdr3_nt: TGCGCCAGCAGCCAAGAGTTCGGTGTGGGTCACACCATATATTTT
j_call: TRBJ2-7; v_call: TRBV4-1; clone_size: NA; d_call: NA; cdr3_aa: CASSHGGTSLEQYF; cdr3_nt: TGCGCCAGCAGCCACGGCGGGACCTCCCTCGAGCAGTACTTC
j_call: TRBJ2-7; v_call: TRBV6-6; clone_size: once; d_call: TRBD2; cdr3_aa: CASSSSGYEQYF; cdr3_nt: TGTGCCAGCAGCAGTAGCGGGTACGAGCAGTACTTC
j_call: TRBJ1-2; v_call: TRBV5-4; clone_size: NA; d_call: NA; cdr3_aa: CASSWTDSGYTF; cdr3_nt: TGTGCCAGCAGCTGGACGGACAGTGGCTACACCTTC
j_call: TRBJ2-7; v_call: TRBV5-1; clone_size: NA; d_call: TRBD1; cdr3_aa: CASSMGQGVYEQYF; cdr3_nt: TGCGCCAGCAGCATGGGACAGGGGGTATACGAGCAGTACTTC
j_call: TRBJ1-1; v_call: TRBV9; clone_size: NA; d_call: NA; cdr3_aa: CASSVDLGGTEAFF; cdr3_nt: TGTGCCAGCAGCGTGGATTTGGGGGGCACTGAAGCTTTCTTT
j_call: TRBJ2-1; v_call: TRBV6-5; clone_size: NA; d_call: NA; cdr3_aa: CASSQGPVGNEQFF; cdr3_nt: TGTGCCAGCAGTCAGGGGCCGGTTGGCAATGAGCAGTTCTTC
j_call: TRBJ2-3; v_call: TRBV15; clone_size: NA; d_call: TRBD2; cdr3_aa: CATSSSGGRTDTQYF; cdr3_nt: TGTGCCACCAGCAGCAGCGGGGGTCGCACAGATACGCAGTATTTT
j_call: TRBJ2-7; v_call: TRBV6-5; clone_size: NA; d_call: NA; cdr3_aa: CASSYSTSYEQYF; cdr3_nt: TGTGCCAGCAGTTACTCGACTTCCTACGAGCAGTACTTC
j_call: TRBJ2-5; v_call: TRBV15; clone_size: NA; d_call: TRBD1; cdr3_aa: CATERQGVTETQYF; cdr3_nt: TGTGCCACCGAGAGGCAGGGGGTAACAGAGACCCAGTACTTC
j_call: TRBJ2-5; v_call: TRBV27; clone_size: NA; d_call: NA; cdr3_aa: CASSTLGRLETQYF; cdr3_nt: TGTGCCAGCAGCACCTTGGGGCGCCTAGAGACCCAGTACTTC
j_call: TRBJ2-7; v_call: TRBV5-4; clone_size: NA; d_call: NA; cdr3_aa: CASSAATSNLIPYEQYF; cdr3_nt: TGTGCCAGCAGCGCGGCGACTAGTAACCTAATCCCCTACGAGCAGTACTTC
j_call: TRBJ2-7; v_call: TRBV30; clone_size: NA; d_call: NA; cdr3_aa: CAWSFGASEQYF; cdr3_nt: TGTGCCTGGAGTTTCGGGGCTTCCGAGCAGTACTTC
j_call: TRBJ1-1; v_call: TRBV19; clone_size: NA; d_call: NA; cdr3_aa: CASSMSVNTEAFF; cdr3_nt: TGTGCCAGTAGTATGTCAGTGAACACTGAAGCTTTCTTT
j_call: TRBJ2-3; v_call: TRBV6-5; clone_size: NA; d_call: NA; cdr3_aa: CASSYGEGAGTQYF; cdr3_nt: TGTGCCAGCAGTTACGGAGAAGGGGCAGGTACGCAGTATTTT
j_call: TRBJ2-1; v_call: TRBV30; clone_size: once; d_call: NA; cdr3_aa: CAWSADSLSYNEQFF; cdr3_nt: TGTGCCTGGAGTGCGGACAGTTTGTCCTACAATGAGCAGTTCTTC
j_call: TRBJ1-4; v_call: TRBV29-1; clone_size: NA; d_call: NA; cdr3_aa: CSARPSDNEKLFF; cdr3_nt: TGCAGCGCCAGACCGTCGGATAATGAAAAACTGTTTTTT
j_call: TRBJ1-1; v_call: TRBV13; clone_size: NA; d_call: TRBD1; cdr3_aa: CASSSGLQGAHSNTEAFF; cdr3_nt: TGTGCCAGCAGCTCCGGACTCCAGGGGGCGCATAGTAACACTGAAGCTTTCTTT
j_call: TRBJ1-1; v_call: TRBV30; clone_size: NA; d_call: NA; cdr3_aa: CAWSESGAEAFF; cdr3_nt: TGTGCCTGGAGTGAGAGTGGGGCTGAAGCTTTCTTT
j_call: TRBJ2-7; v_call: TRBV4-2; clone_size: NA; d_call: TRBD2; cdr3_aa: CASSLPRSGSSYEQYF; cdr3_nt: TGTGCCAGCAGCCTCCCGCGTAGCGGGAGCTCCTACGAGCAGTACTTC
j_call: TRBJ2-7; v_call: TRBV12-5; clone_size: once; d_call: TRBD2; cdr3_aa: CASGSTPLADPYEQYF; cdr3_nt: TGTGCTAGTGGTTCGACACCACTAGCGGACCCCTACGAGCAGTACTTC
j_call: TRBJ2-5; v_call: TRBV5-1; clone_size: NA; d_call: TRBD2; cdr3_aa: CASSLGVVREGHLEETQYF; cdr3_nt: TGCGCCAGCAGCTTGGGAGTGGTGCGGGAGGGCCATTTAGAGGAGACCCAGTACTTC
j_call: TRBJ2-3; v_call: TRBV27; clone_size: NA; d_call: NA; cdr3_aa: CASGLLLQADTQYF; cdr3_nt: TGTGCCAGCGGGCTACTTTTACAGGCAGATACGCAGTATTTT
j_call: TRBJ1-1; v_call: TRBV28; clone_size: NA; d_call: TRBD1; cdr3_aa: CASSRTGEDTEAFF; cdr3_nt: TGTGCCAGCAGCAGAACAGGGGAGGACACTGAAGCTTTCTTT
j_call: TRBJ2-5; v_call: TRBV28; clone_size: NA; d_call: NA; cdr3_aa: CASNGDQETQYF; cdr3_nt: TGTGCCAGCAATGGGGACCAAGAGACCCAGTACTTC
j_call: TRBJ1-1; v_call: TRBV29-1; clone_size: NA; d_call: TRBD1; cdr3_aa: CSVTDDRGNTEAFF; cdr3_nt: TGCAGCGTAACCGACGACAGGGGGAACACTGAAGCTTTCTTT
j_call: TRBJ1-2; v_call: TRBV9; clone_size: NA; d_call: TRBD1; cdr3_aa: CASSVAGGIFGYTF; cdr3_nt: TGTGCCAGCAGCGTGGCAGGGGGCATCTTTGGCTACACCTTC
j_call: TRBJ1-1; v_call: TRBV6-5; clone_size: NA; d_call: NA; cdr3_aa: CASSYYGENTEAFF; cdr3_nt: TGTGCCAGCAGTTACTACGGGGAGAACACTGAAGCTTTCTTT